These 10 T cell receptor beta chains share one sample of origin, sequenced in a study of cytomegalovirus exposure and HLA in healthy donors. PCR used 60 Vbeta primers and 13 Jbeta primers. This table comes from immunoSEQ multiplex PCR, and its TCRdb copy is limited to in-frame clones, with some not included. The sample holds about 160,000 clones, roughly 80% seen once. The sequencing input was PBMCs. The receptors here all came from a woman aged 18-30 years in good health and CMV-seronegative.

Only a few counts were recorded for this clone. CDR3 in DNA: TGTGCCAGTAGCGCCCTCGGTGGGAGTGGGGAGCTGTTTTTT. It codes for CASSALGGSGELFF. The chain is built from TRBV19 and TRBJ2-2, with a weak D call TRBD2 (5 bases). Germline loops: CDR1 LNHDA, CDR2 SQIVND (reference sequence). This CDR3 region has 14 residues. V lost 6 bases, J lost 8 bases, and 16 bases lay in between.

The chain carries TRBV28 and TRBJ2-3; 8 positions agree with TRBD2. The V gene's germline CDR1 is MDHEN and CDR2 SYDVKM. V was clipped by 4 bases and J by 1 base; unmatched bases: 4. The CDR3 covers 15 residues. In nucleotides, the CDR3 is TGTGCCAGCAGTTCAGCGGGAGTGGGCACAGATACGCAGTATTTT. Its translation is CASSSAGVGTDTQYF.

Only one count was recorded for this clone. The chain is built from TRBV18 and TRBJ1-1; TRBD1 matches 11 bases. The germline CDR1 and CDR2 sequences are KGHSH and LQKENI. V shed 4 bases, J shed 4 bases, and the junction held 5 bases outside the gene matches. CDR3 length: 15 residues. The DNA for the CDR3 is TGTGCCAGCTCACGGGACAGGGGGGATGGCACTGAAGCTTTCTTT. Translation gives CASSRDRGDGTEAFF.

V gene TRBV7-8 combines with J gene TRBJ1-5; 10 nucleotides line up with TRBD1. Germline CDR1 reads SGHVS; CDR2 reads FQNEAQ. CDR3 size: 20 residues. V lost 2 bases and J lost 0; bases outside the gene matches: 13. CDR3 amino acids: CASSLIRDRGQTYSNQPQHF. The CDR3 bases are TGTGCCAGCAGCTTAATTCGGGACAGGGGCCAAACCTATAGCAATCAGCCCCAGCATTTT.

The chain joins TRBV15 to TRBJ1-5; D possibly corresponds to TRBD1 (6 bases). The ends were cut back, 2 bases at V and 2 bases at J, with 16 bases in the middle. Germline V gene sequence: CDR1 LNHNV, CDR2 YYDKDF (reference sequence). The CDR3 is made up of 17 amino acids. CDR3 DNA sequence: TGTGCCACCAGCAGACCCATAGGGGGACCGGGCAATCAGCCCCAGCATTTT. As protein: CATSRPIGGPGNQPQHF.

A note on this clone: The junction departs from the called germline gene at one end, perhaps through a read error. The CDR3 DNA sequence: TGTGCCAGCAGCTTCCCCCGGGACTTC. This sequence encodes CASSFPRDF. The chain employs TRBV7-6 and TRBJ2-4; D is ambiguous. The CDR3 loop spans 9 amino acids. CDR1 and CDR2 from the germline V gene are SGHVS and FNYEAQ.

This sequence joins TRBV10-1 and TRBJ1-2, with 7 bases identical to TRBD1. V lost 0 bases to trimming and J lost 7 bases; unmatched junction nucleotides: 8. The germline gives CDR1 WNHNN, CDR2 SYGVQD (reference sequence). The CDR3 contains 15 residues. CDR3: CASSESTGNRSGYTF. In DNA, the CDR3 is TGCGCCAGCAGTGAGTCGACAGGGAACCGTTCTGGCTACACCTTC.

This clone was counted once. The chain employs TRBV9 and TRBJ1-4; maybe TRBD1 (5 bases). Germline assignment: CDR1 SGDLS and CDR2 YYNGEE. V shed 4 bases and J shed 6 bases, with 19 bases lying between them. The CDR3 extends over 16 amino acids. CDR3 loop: CASSPGGGTYDEKLFF. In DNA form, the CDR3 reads TGTGCCAGCAGCCCCGGGGGGGGAACCTATGATGAAAAACTGTTTTTT.

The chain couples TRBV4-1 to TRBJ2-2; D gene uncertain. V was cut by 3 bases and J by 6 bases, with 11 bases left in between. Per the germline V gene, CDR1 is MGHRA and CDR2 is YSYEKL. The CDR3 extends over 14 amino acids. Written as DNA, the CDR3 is TGCGCCAGCAGCCATCCCCCCCCCGCCGGGGAGCTGTTTTTT. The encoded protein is CASSHPPPAGELFF.

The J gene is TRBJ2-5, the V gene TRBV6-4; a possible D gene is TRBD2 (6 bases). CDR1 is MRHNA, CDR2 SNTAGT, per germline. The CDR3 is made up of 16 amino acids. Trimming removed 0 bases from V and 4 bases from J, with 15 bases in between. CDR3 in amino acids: CASSDSSGEVRETQYF. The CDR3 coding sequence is TGTGCCAGCAGTGACTCCTCGGGGGAAGTGCGAGAGACCCAGTACTTC.